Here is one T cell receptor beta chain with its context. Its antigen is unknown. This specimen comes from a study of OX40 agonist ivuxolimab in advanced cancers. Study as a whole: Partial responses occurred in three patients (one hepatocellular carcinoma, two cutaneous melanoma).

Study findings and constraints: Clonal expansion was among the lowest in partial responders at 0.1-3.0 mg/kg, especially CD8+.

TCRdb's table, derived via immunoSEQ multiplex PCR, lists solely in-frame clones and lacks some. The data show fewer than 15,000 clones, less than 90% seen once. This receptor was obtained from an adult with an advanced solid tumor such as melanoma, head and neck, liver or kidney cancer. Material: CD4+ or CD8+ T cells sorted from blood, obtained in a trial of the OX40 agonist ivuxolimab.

DNA for the CDR3: TGTGCCAGCAGTTTAGCAGGCGGGGAGCTGTTTTTT. Translated, it gives CASSLAGGELFF. V gene TRBV27 combines with J gene TRBJ2-2, with no clear D. The CDR3 is 12 residues long. The germline V and J ends were trimmed by 2 bases and 7 bases, with 5 bases remaining between them. Per germline, CDR1 MNHEY and CDR2 SMNVEV (reference sequence).